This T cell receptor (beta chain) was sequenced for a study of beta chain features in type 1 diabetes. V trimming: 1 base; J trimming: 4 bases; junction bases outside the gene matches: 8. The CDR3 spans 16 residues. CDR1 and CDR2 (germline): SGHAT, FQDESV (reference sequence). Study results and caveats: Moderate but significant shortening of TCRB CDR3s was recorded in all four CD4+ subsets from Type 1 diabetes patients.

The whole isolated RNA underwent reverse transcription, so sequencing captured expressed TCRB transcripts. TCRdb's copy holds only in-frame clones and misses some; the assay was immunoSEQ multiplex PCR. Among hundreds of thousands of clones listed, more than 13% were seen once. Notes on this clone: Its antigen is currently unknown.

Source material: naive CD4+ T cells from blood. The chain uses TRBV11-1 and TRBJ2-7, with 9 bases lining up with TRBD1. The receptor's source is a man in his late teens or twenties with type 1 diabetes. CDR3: CASSLGTGGYQYEQYF. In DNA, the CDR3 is TGTGCCAGCAGCTTAGGAACAGGGGGCTACCAATACGAGCAGTACTTC.